The TCR beta chain described here comes from a study of Ad26.COV2.S vaccination and SARS-CoV-2 variants listed by TCRdb under 2021. General notes on the study: Donors in the vaccine arm were drawn from COV1001, a phase I-IIa trial of Ad26.COV2.S in healthy adults that was multicentre, randomized, double-blind and placebo-controlled. Trial participants were randomized into five groups of five, in which low-dose or high-dose Ad26.COV2.S was given once or twice, or placebo was given on both occasions. Ad26.COV2.S was administered intramuscularly at a dose of 5x10^10 or 1x10^11 viral particles, either as one shot or as two shots given 56 days apart. The TCR-sequenced set comprised around 32 samples: some 19 Ad26.COV2.S vaccine recipients, 5 placebo recipients and 8 SARS-CoV-2 convalescent individuals. TCRbeta repertoire sequencing was used to assess the specificity and breadth of SARS-CoV-2-reactive T cell receptors after Ad26.COV2.S vaccination. Throughout the experiments and outcome assessment, investigators stayed blinded to trial group allocation.

Overall results and qualifications from the work: Vaccine and placebo recipients had comparable non-spike TCR breadth, which fits with the vaccine containing only spike. Higher spike-specific TCR breadth was observed in Ad26.COV2.S recipients than in placebo recipients (P = 0.0014). Substantial breadth of spike-specific CD8+ and CD4+ T cell responses was reported after vaccination. The authors noted that the TCR breadth and depth analyses may have underestimated total T cell responses. The study was not powered for comparison of responses between vaccine doses or regimens.

Regarding this clone: There is no known antigen for this receptor. A read error may be the cause here, since a much bigger clone is one base away.

The CDR3 contains 13 residues, cysteine and phenylalanine counted. Only the CDR3 region is kept as DNA, spanning 39 bases read in frame from base 1. Taken from the germline V gene (reference sequence), the CDR1 and CDR2 loops are MNHNY and SVGAGI. V gives up 2 bases and J gives up 1 base, and the segment between their germline ends measures 5 bases. The treatment or condition label of this sample denotes: around 19 received Ad26.COV2.S at low or high dose, single or two shots; 5 received placebo; per-sample allocation not given. Repertoires of vaccine and placebo recipients were sequenced from samples taken on day 63 after the first injection. Between 29 July and 7 August 2020, Cohort 1b enrolled about 27 adults aged 18-55 years at one site in Boston, USA. Ad26.COV2.S was a replication-incompetent adenovirus type 26 vector that expressed a prefusion-stabilized SARS-CoV-2 spike protein derived from the original Wuhan strain.

TCRbeta CDR3 regions were sequenced with the immunoSEQ Assay. After extraction, genomic DNA underwent amplification by bias-controlled multiplex PCR, followed by high-throughput sequencing. Per the authors' processing: To quantify the absolute abundance of every unique TCRbeta CDR3 region, sequences were collapsed and filtered. Usable DNA was measured by amplifying reference genes present in all nucleated cells, and TCRbeta template counts were normalized to that usable DNA to estimate T cell fraction. Repertoire TCRs were annotated as SARS-CoV-2-specific by exact matching of V gene, CDR3 amino acid sequence and J gene to a known reactive TCR set. The reference SARS-CoV-2 TCR set was obtained from MIRA and was filtered for enrichment in COVID-19-positive ImmuneCODE repertoires, whereby public or cross-reactive TCRs were removed. Based on the MIRA antigens, annotated TCRs were further analysed at the level of specific ORF or position within ORF. Breadth was defined as annotated unique rearrangements over total unique productive rearrangements; depth was the summed frequency of those rearrangements. Group comparisons of TCR breadth used two-sided Wilcoxon rank-sum tests. TCRdb carries this immuneACCESS record with in-frame sequences only. Its versions omit some clonotypes, under half of them owing to an unresolved V gene in the studies checked, with the rest unexplained. That table is the source of V, J and clone size, and D and trimming were worked out from the DNA. Counted in this sample were fewer than 300,000 clones; around 87% of them appeared once. The ten largest clones capture 2.5% to 3.5% of the sample.

The sequences come from peripheral blood, collected in a trial of Ad26.COV2.S vaccine versus placebo. This receptor was obtained from a person between 18 and 59 years old who received the Ad26.COV2.S COVID-19 vaccine or a placebo. The chain links TRBV6-6 with TRBJ1-1, with an unclear D gene assignment. In nucleotide form, the sequence is TGTGCCAGCAGTTACGCGGAGAACACTGAAGCTTTCTTT. This gives the protein CASSYAENTEAFF.